This T cell receptor (beta chain) was documented in a study of beta chain features in type 1 diabetes listed by TCRdb under 2018. In the study overall: Patients and healthy donors did not differ in mean age, gender distribution, total cell number or subset yield. The study compared the TCRB repertoires of sorted circulating CD4+ T cell subsets in recently diagnosed type 1 diabetes patients with those in matched healthy donors. Regulatory and stem cell-like memory subsets were obtained from only 8 patients and roughly 8 healthy donors, while naive and central memory subsets were obtained from all 30 or so donors. A total of approximately 99,000,000 sorted cells were examined across all samples, and RNA yield correlated strongly with the number of cells per subset.

Only one count was recorded for this clone. It lacks a known antigen. No qualities accompany the bases; no much larger clone lies one base away. Each donor gave one peripheral blood draw, averaging roughly 0.11 L, which was collected into heparinised tubes. Naive, central memory, regulatory and stem cell-like memory CD4+ T cells were sorted on a BD FACSAria II using a panel including CD45RO, CCR7, CD25, CD127, CD95 and CD27. Every sorted population had a purity above 98%. PBMCs were separated immediately by Lymphoprep density gradient centrifugation and were stained directly, without being cultured. So that batch effects would be minimized, each experiment stained and sorted samples in pairs, pairing one healthy donor with one patient. The study at large found these results: Only small numbers of individuals were included in the HLA sub-analyses, which left unresolved whether HLA type had any influence on TCRB rearrangement. At VDJ recombination sites, patients with type 1 diabetes made fewer insertions and deleted more nucleotides, a pattern implying thymic rearrangement abnormalities. Because cDNA was sequenced instead of genomic DNA, highly expressing activated cells could be over-represented, though the groups showed no difference in activation or CD3 levels. The naive, central memory and regulatory TCRB repertoires appeared to resemble one another more closely among patients than among healthy donors. In all four CD4+ subsets, TCRB CDR3 length was moderately but significantly shorter in type 1 diabetes patients. Shorter templates might have been favored by PCR, but patient and control samples were amplified and corrected together, so both groups would have been affected equally by any skew.

The High Capacity cDNA Reverse Transcription Kit was used to reverse transcribe all of the isolated RNA, meaning that expressed TCRB transcripts were what got sequenced. Deep immunoSEQ sequencing was applied to naive, central memory and regulatory T cell samples, giving an average of about 3.4 million total reads per sample. After sorted cells were lysed in RLT buffer, RNA was extracted with DNase-treated RNeasy Micro or Mini kits, with the choice depending on cell number. Each cell subset was processed on its own to prevent cross-contamination, while patient and healthy donor samples were processed together. Using the immunoSEQ multiplex PCR, TCRB sequences were amplified from cDNA into 87-bp fragments spanning the CDR3 region. Sequencing of the amplicons was performed on the Illumina HiSeq platform. On the study's bioinformatics: Synthetic template baselines were used to correct PCR bias computationally, reads within Hamming distance 2 were collapsed together, and singletons that could not be merged were discarded. Reads were aligned against IMGT to assign V, D and J genes, CDR3 length and insertions or deletions at six rearrangement sites. Within each subset, clonotype counts were normalized to the number of sorted cells before true diversity and Gini coefficients were calculated with the tcR R package. Repertoire sharing was quantified using the overlap coefficient calculated on TCRB nucleotide sequences. Out-of-frame TCRB sequences from naive cells were analyzed as a proxy for the pre-selection repertoire. The source is immuneACCESS, and TCRdb retained only in-frame sequences with V and J called. Part of the clones is not carried over; for the studies checked, unresolved V genes explain less than half of this, and the remainder is unexplained. V, J and clone size reflect that table, while D and trimming were determined from the DNA. The sample yields around 430,000 clones; about 30% were counted once. Clones ranked in the top ten supply 0.06% to 0.07% of the sample.

Cut back by 8 bases and 8 bases, the V and J ends lie 18 bases apart. The CDR3 covers 13 residues, taking in both the cysteine and the phenylalanine. Of the read, only the CDR3 DNA is kept; its 39 bases are in frame from base 1. CDR1 and CDR2 are drawn from the germline V gene: MDHEN, SYDVKM. Sequenced: naive CD4+ T cells from blood. The meaning of the sample's cell subset or site label: true naive CD4+ T cells. The V and J segments used are TRBV28 and TRBJ1-2, with a tentative D gene TRBD1 over 5 matching bases. The receptor was derived from a man aged 18 to 29 in good health. This receptor has the CDR3 CASRGGATIGYTF. In nucleotide form, the sequence is TGTGCCAGCCGCGGAGGGGCCACTATCGGCTACACCTTC.